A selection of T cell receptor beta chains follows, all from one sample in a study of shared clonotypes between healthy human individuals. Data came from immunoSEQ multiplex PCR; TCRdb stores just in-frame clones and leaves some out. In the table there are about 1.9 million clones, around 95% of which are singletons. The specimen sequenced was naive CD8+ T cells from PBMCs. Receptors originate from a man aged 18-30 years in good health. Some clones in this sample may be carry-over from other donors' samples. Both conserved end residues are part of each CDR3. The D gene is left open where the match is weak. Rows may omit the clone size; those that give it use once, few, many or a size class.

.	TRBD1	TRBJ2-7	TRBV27	CASSLIPGTGGEQYF	TGTGCCAGCAGTCTCATTCCCGGGACAGGGGGCGAGCAGTACTTC
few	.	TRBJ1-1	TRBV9	CASSGGVQNTEAFF	TGTGCCAGCAGTGGAGGGGTCCAGAACACTGAAGCTTTCTTT
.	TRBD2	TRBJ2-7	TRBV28	CASSLMKGGAGDEQYF	TGTGCCAGCAGCCTAATGAAGGGAGGGGCGGGCGACGAGCAGTACTTC
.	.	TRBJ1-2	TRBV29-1	CSAPSPGAEGYTF	TGCAGCGCCCCAAGCCCCGGGGCGGAAGGCTACACCTTC
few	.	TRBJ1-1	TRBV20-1	CSARRGPEAFF	TGCAGTGCTAGGCGGGGGCCAGAAGCTTTCTTT
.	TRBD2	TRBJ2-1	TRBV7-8	CASSFMTSGRRNEQFF	TGTGCCAGCAGCTTCATGACTAGCGGGAGAAGGAATGAGCAGTTCTTC
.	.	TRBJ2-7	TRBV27	CASSLSWGRLFEQYF	TGTGCCAGCAGTTTATCCTGGGGGCGGCTATTCGAGCAGTACTTC
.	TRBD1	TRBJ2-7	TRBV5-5	CASSLDGTDSQYF	TGTGCCAGCAGCTTGGACGGGACAGACAGCCAGTACTTC
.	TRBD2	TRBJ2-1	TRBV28	CASSLSGKGRYNEQFF	TGTGCCAGCAGTCTTAGCGGGAAGGGGAGGTACAATGAGCAGTTCTTC
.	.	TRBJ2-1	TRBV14	CASSQERGLYNEQFF	TGTGCCAGCAGCCAAGAGCGGGGCCTCTACAATGAGCAGTTCTTC
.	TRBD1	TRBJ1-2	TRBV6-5	CASSILRDSSYGYTF	TGTGCCAGCAGTATCCTCCGGGACAGCAGCTATGGCTACACCTTC
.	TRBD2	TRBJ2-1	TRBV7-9	CASSLAGTSGRTVHNEQFF	TGTGCCAGCAGCTTAGCGGGAACTAGCGGGAGAACGGTCCACAATGAGCAGTTCTTC
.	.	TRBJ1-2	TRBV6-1	CASSELSGQGGYGYTF	TGTGCCAGCAGTGAGCTGTCGGGGCAGGGTGGCTATGGCTACACCTTC
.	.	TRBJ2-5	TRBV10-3	CAISETSSQETQYF	TGTGCCATCAGTGAGACTAGCAGCCAAGAGACCCAGTACTTC
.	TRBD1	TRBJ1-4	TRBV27	CASRPGTGANEKLFF	TGTGCCAGCAGGCCCGGGACAGGGGCGAATGAAAAACTGTTTTTT
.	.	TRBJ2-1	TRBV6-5	CASSPGEEGWHEQFF	TGTGCCAGCAGCCCCGGGGAGGAGGGGTGGCATGAGCAGTTCTTC
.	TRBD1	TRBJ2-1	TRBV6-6	CASGGQGNAEQFF	TGTGCCAGCGGGGGACAGGGGAACGCTGAGCAGTTCTTC
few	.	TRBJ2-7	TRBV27	CASSPGPLALEQYF	TGTGCCAGCAGTCCGGGACCCCTCGCGCTCGAGCAGTACTTC
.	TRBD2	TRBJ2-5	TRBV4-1	CASSQVGGQTQYF	TGCGCCAGCAGCCAAGTGGGAGGGCAGACCCAGTACTTC
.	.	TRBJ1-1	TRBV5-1	CASTSWGPGNTEAFF	TGCGCCAGCACTAGCTGGGGGCCGGGGAACACTGAAGCTTTCTTT
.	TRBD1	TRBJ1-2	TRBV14	CASSQDPQGAYGYTF	TGTGCCAGCAGCCAAGATCCACAGGGGGCCTACGGCTACACCTTC
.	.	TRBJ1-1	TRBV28	CASSSPGALEAFF	TGTGCCAGCAGTTCCCCGGGGGCCCTGGAAGCTTTCTTT
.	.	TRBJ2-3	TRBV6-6	CASSYDPTTDTQYF	TGTGCCAGCAGCTATGACCCCACCACAGATACGCAGTATTTT
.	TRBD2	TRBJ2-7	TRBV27	CASSQGTSGISEQYF	TGTGCCAGCAGCCAGGGGACTAGCGGGATTAGCGAGCAGTACTTC
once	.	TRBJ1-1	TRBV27	CASSLSGDEAFF	TGTGCCAGCAGTTTATCGGGGGATGAAGCTTTCTTT
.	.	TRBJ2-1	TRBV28	CASSLQVLAPLNEQFF	TGTGCCAGCAGTTTACAGGTCCTAGCCCCCCTCAATGAGCAGTTCTTC
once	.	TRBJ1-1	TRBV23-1	CASGERQVTLNTEAFF	TGCGCCAGCGGAGAAAGACAGGTGACTTTGAACACTGAAGCTTTCTTT
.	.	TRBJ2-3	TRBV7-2	CASSLGIPAADTQYF	TGTGCCAGCAGCTTAGGTATCCCTGCCGCAGATACGCAGTATTTT
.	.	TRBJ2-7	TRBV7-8	CASSPPRGRLAFHEQYF	TGTGCCAGCAGCCCTCCAAGGGGGAGACTAGCTTTCCACGAGCAGTACTTC
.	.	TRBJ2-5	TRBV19	CATKEGRSGTQYF	TGTGCCACTAAAGAGGGGAGATCGGGGACCCAGTACTTC